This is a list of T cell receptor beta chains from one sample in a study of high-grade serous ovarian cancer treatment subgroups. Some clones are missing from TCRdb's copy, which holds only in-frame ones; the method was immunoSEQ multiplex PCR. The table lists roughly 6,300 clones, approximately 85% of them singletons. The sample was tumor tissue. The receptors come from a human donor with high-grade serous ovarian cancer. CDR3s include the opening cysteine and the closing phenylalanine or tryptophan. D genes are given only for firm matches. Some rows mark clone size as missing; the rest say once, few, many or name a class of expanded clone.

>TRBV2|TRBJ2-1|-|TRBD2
TGTGCCAGCACGGGAGGGGCAGCGTCCTACAATGAGCAGTTCTTC
CASTGGAASYNEQFF
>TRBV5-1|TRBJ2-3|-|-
TGCGCCAGCAGTCTTGGGTCTAGCACAGATACGCAGTATTTT
CASSLGSSTDTQYF
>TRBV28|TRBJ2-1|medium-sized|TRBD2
TGTGCCAGCAGTTCACTAGCGGGAGAAACAAATGAGCAGTTCTTC
CASSSLAGETNEQFF
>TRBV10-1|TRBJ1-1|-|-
TGCGCCAGCAGTGAGTCTAGGAGGAACACTGAAGCTTTCTTT
CASSESRRNTEAFF
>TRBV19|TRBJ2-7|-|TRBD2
TGTGCCAGTAGCCTTGTAGCGGGAGAAGCCTACGAGCAGTACTTC
CASSLVAGEAYEQYF
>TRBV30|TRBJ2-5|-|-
TGTGCCTGGAGTGAGCGGTTGGGAGAGACCCAGTACTTC
CAWSERLGETQYF
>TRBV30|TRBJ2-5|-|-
TGTGCCTGGAGTGTAAGGGGCGGGCTGGTAGAGACCCAGTACTTC
CAWSVRGGLVETQYF
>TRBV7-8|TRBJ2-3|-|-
TGTGCCAGCAGCTTATGGGCGGGCCGGAGCACAGATACGCAGTATTTT
CASSLWAGRSTDTQYF
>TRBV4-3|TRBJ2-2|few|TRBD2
TGCGCCAGCAGCCTTATAGCGGGAGACACCGGGGAGCTGTTTTTT
CASSLIAGDTGELFF
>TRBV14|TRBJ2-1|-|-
TGTGCCAGCAGCCAGCTGATCGGGGCCTACAATGAGCAGTTCTTC
CASSQLIGAYNEQFF
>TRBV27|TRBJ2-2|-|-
TGTGCCAGCGGGGGCGTGAGGGAGACCGGGGAGCTGTTTTTT
CASGGVRETGELFF
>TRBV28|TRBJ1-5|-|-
TGTGCCAGCAGTTTTGGAGTGATTAGCAATCAGCCCCAGCATTTT
CASSFGVISNQPQHF
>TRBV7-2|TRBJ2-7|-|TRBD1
TGTGCCAGCAGCTTAGGGACAGGACTCCTCTCCTACGAGCAGTACTTC
CASSLGTGLLSYEQYF
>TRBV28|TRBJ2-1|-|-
TGTGCCAGCAGACGTACCCAGGAGCAGTTCTTC
CASRRTQEQFF
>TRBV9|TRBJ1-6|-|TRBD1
TGTGCCAGCAGCTCGTCCGGGACAGGGGGCGTCTCACCCCTCCACTTT
CASSSSGTGGVSPLHF
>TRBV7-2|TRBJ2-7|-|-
TGTGCCAGCAGCTCAGCCCCCGACTCCTTCTACGAGCAGTACTTC
CASSSAPDSFYEQYF
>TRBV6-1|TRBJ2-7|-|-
TGTGCCAGCACCTGGGAAGGGGTGGGTCTCTACGAGCAGTACTTC
CASTWEGVGLYEQYF
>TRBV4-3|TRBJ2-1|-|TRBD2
TGCGCCAGCAGCCAACAACTAGCGGGGGGGACGAATGAGCAGTTCTTC
CASSQQLAGGTNEQFF
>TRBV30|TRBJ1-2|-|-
TGTGCCTGGAGAGGGAACTATGGCTACACCTTC
CAWRGNYGYTF
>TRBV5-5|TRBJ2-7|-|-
TGTGCCAGCAGCTTTAAGGACTACGAGCAGTACTTC
CASSFKDYEQYF
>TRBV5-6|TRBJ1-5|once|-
TGTGCCAGCAGCTTGGGTCAGGGAAGACTGAATCAGCCCCAGCATTTT
CASSLGQGRLNQPQHF
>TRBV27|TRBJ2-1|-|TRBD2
TGTGCCAGCAGTCCGGGACTAGCGGGAGTGAATGAGCAGTTCTTC
CASSPGLAGVNEQFF
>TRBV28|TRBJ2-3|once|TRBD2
TGTGCCAGCAGTTCACTAGCGGTCACAGATACGCAGTATTTT
CASSSLAVTDTQYF
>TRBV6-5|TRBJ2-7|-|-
TGTGCCAGCAGTTACTCGAGGGACGGCCCCTACAAGCAGTACTTC
CASSYSRDGPYKQYF
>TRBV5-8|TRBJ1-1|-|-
TGTGCCAGCAGCAATTATCAGGGGAACACTGAAGCTTTCTTT
CASSNYQGNTEAFF
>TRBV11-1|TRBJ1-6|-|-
TGTGCCAGCAGCCCCAGGGTTTCTGGTAACTCACCCCTCCACTTT
CASSPRVSGNSPLHF
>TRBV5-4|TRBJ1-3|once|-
TGTGCCAGCACCTTTAAGGGTGGAAACACCATATATTTT
CASTFKGGNTIYF
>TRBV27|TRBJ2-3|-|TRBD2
TGTGCCAGCAGTTTATCATCCGGGACTAGCGGGAAGAATACGCAGTATTTT
CASSLSSGTSGKNTQYF
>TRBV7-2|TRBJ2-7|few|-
TGTGCCAGCAGCTGGCGGCCTCGGGACGAGCAGTACTTC
CASSWRPRDEQYF
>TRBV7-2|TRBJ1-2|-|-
TGTGCCAGCAGCTTTTGGGGGATACGACAGGCCCTGGATGGCTACACCTTC
CASSFWGIRQALDGYTF
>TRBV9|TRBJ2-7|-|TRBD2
TGTGCCAGCAGCGTAGGGGGGACTAGCGGGAGTTCCTACGAGCAGTACTTC
CASSVGGTSGSSYEQYF
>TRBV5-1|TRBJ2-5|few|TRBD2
TGCGCCAGCAGCTTGGGGGCTAGGCTAGCGGGTGAAGAGACCCAGTACTTC
CASSLGARLAGEETQYF
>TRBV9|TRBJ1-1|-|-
TGTGCCAGCAGCCCCTATAGAGGTCAGGGAGGGGGGAACACTGAAGCTTTCTTT
CASSPYRGQGGGNTEAFF
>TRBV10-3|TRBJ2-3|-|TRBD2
TGTGCCATCAGTGGGCGGTCTAGCGGAGCAGATCCCCCAGATACGCAGTATTTT
CAISGRSSGADPPDTQYF
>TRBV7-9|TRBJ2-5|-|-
TGTGCCAGCAGCTTAGTAGCTGCAGAGACCCAGTACTTC
CASSLVAAETQYF
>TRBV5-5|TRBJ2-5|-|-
TGTGCCAGCAGGGTGGAAGGAGTTAAAGAGACCCAGTACTTC
CASRVEGVKETQYF
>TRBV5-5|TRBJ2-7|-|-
TGTGCCAGCGTCTGGGAGAGAGGCGAGCAGTACTTC
CASVWERGEQYF
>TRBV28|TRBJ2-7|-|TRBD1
TGTGCCAGCAGTCGGCCGGGACAGGGCTACGAGCAGTACTTC
CASSRPGQGYEQYF
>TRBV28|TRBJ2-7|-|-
TGTGCCAGCAGTTTCCCCGGACATCCGCAGACGGTTTTC
CASSFPGHPQTVF
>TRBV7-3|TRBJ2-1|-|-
TGTGCCAGCAGCTTATCGGTATTCTCCTACAATGAGCAGTTCTTC
CASSLSVFSYNEQFF
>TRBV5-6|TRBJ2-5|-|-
TGTGCCAGCAGATCGACAGGGAGGGTCCAAGAGACCCAGTACTTC
CASRSTGRVQETQYF
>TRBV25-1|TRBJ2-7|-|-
TGTGCCAGCAGTGAATCGGGTCTCGGGGAGCAGTACTTC
CASSESGLGEQYF
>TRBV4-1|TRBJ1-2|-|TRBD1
TGCGCCAGCAGCCAAACGACAGGGGGCATCTATGGCTACACCTTC
CASSQTTGGIYGYTF
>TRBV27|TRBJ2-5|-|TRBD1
TGTGCCAGCAGTTCTGGGGACAGGGGGTTGGAGACCCAGTACTTC
CASSSGDRGLETQYF
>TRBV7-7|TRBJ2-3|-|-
TGTGCTAGCAGCTTATTGAGGCAGGGCTCAGATACGCAGTATTTT
CASSLLRQGSDTQYF
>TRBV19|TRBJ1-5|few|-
TGTGCCAGTAGTACCACCTCGGCAGGACGGGGCAATCAGCCCCAGCATTTT
CASSTTSAGRGNQPQHF
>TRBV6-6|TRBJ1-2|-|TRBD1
TGTGCCAGCAGTGGGGGGACAGTCGACGGCTACACCTTC
CASSGGTVDGYTF
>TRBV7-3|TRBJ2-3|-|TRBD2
TGTGCCAGCAGCTTAGGTTTGGCTAGCGGGAGGGATACGCAGTATTTT
CASSLGLASGRDTQYF
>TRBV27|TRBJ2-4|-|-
TGTGCCAGCAGTCCAGTCAACGCCAAAAACATTCAGTACTTC
CASSPVNAKNIQYF
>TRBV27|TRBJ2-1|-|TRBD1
TGTGCCAGCAGTTTGCCGGACAGGGGGACGCGTGAGCAGTTCTTC
CASSLPDRGTREQFF
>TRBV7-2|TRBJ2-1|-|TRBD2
TGTGCCAGCAGTCCTATAGGGTATAGGCTAGCGGTCTACAATGAGCAGTTCTTC
CASSPIGYRLAVYNEQFF